A selection of T cell receptor beta chains follows, all from one sample in a study of CD8 T cell repertoires and HIV-1 epitope variants. Data came from immunoSEQ multiplex PCR; TCRdb stores just in-frame clones and leaves some out. The data contain more than 85,000 clones, 60% to 80% of them seen just once; the ten biggest clones take up around a quarter. The specimen was uncultured baseline CD8+ T cells from peripheral blood mononuclear cells (PBMCs). The receptors were gathered from a male donor with HIV. The CDR3 runs from the conserved cysteine through the conserved F or W. The D gene is left open where the match is weak. Clone size, where shown, is once, few, many, or a class for clones that have expanded.

>TRBJ2-5|TRBV4-3|NA|TRBD2
TGCGCCAGCAGCCAAAATAGCGGGGGTGGAGAGACCCAGTACTTC
CASSQNSGGGETQYF
>TRBJ2-1|TRBV10-1|NA|NA
TGCGCCAGCAGTGTCGGGGGTTCCTACAATGAGCAGTTCTTC
CASSVGGSYNEQFF
>TRBJ2-3|TRBV2|NA|NA
TGTGCCAGCAGACAGGGCTCTCACACAGATACGCAGTATTTT
CASRQGSHTDTQYF
>TRBJ1-1|TRBV19|NA|NA
TGTGCCAGTAGTCCCAGACAGCGTGAAGCTTTCTTT
CASSPRQREAFF
>TRBJ2-1|TRBV27|few|NA
TGTGCCAGCAGTCTCCGCGGGCGGACCTACAATGAGCAGTTCTTC
CASSLRGRTYNEQFF
>TRBJ2-3|TRBV5-6|NA|NA
TGTGCCAGCAGACTAGGATCCTACACAGATACGCAGTATTTT
CASRLGSYTDTQYF
>TRBJ2-3|TRBV7-9|NA|NA
TGTGCCAGCAGCGAAGGACCATCTCAGGACTATTTT
CASSEGPSQDYF
>TRBJ2-3|TRBV5-1|NA|TRBD2
TGCGCCAGCAGCTTGGTTACGGGGGGGCAGGTAGATACGCAGTATTTT
CASSLVTGGQVDTQYF
>TRBJ1-4|TRBV19|NA|NA
TGTGCCAGTAGTATAGAACGGGAATTTAATGAAAAACTGTTTTTT
CASSIEREFNEKLFF
>TRBJ2-3|TRBV4-3|NA|TRBD2
TGCGCCAGCAGCCCGTCTCATCGAGCGGGGGATACGCAGTATTTT
CASSPSHRAGDTQYF
>TRBJ1-2|TRBV21-1|NA|NA
TGTGCCAGCAGCAAAAAAAACCACCCTCAGAGAGCTAACTATGGCTACACCTTC
CASSKKNHPQRANYGYTF
>TRBJ2-7|TRBV21-1|NA|NA
TGTGCCAGCAGCAAAGCGCTTTGTAATCGGGCGGGATTCTCCTACGAGCAGTACTTC
CASSKALCNRAGFSYEQYF
>TRBJ1-2|TRBV2|NA|NA
TGTGCCAGCAGGGACATTACGGGGCCCAACTATGGCTACACCTTC
CASRDITGPNYGYTF
>TRBJ1-1|TRBV7-8|NA|TRBD1
TGTGCCAGCAGCCACGGACAGGGGACTGAAGCTTTCTTT
CASSHGQGTEAFF
>TRBJ2-7|TRBV6-5|NA|NA
TGTGCCAGCTCTGCCGGGACGGCCTCCTACGAGCAGTACTTC
CASSAGTASYEQYF
>TRBJ2-5|TRBV7-7|NA|NA
TGTGCTAGCAGCGTACATGGCTCGGAGACCCAGTACTTC
CASSVHGSETQYF
>TRBJ1-5|TRBV6-5|NA|NA
TGTGCCAGCAGTAGGGACCCCTTGGGTAATCAGCCCCAGCATTTT
CASSRDPLGNQPQHF
>TRBJ2-7|TRBV5-1|NA|TRBD2
TGCGCCAGCAGCTTGAAGACTAGCGGGAGCTCCTACGAGCAGTACTTC
CASSLKTSGSSYEQYF
>TRBJ1-6|TRBV4-2|NA|NA
TGTGCCAGCAGCCAAGCAGGGACCCCTTCACCCCTCCACTTT
CASSQAGTPSPLHF
>TRBJ2-1|TRBV6-5|NA|NA
TGTGCCAGCACCCGCGGGAATGAGCAGTTCTTC
CASTRGNEQFF
>TRBJ2-3|TRBV7-4|NA|NA
TGTGCCAGCAGCTCCGTACTGGCGACAGATACGCAGTATTTT
CASSSVLATDTQYF
>TRBJ2-3|TRBV29-1|NA|TRBD1
TGCAGCGGACAGACAGGGGCCAACACAGATACGCAGTATTTT
CSGQTGANTDTQYF
>TRBJ2-5|TRBV7-9|NA|NA
TGTGCCAGCAGATCACCGAAAAAAGAGACCCAGTACTTC
CASRSPKKETQYF
>TRBJ2-2|TRBV7-8|NA|NA
TGTGCCAGCAGCTTAGGGAGGGGGCTACGTACCGGGGAGCTGTTTTTT
CASSLGRGLRTGELFF
>TRBJ2-5|TRBV7-2|NA|NA
TGTGCCAGCAGCTTAGAGACCCAGTACTTC
CASSLETQYF
>TRBJ1-1|TRBV5-1|NA|TRBD1
TGCGCCAGCAGCTCCGGGACAGGGGATGTAGCTTTCTTT
CASSSGTGDVAFF
>TRBJ1-1|TRBV6-5|NA|NA
TGTGCCAGCAGTTACTCAGTAGGGATGAACACTGAAGCTTTCTTT
CASSYSVGMNTEAFF
>TRBJ1-1|TRBV4-3|many|NA
TGCGCCAGCAGCCAAGATAGTGACAGTAGGGGAGCAACTGAAGCTTTCTTT
CASSQDSDSRGATEAFF
>TRBJ2-7|TRBV15|NA|NA
TGTGCCACCAGCAGAGTAAGTTTGAAGAACTACGAGCAGTACTTC
CATSRVSLKNYEQYF
>TRBJ2-1|TRBV7-8|NA|TRBD2
TGTGCCAGCAGTAGTAGCGGGGCAAGCTCCTACAATGAGCAGTTCTTC
CASSSSGASSYNEQFF
>TRBJ1-1|TRBV7-9|few|NA
TGTGCCAGCAGCTTAGGGGCCATCGGGAGTGAAGCTTTCTTT
CASSLGAIGSEAFF
>TRBJ1-2|TRBV7-2|NA|NA
TGTGCCAGCAGCTTAGATTTCTTCCTAAACTATGGCTACACCTTC
CASSLDFFLNYGYTF
>TRBJ2-4|TRBV9|NA|NA
TGTGCCAGCAGCGTAGACCCAGGCCTAGCCAAAAACATTCAGTACTTC
CASSVDPGLAKNIQYF
>TRBJ2-3|TRBV10-3|NA|TRBD2
TGTGCCATCAGCGACTCTCTAGCGGGGGGGCAGGATACGCAGTATTTT
CAISDSLAGGQDTQYF
>TRBJ2-2|TRBV28|NA|TRBD2
TGTGCCACCTCTGGGCTAGCGGGGGAGACAGACCACACCGGGGAGCTGTTTTTT
CATSGLAGETDHTGELFF
>TRBJ2-7|TRBV4-2|NA|TRBD2
TGTGCCAGCGGGCTAGCGGGGAGCTCCTACGAGCAGTACTTC
CASGLAGSSYEQYF
>TRBJ2-7|TRBV27|NA|NA
TGTGCCAGCAGAGGCGGATCCTCCTACGAGCAGTACTTC
CASRGGSSYEQYF
>TRBJ2-7|TRBV6-5|NA|TRBD1
TGTGCCAGCAGTTACTCGTCTATGACAGGGTCCTACGAGCAGTACTTC
CASSYSSMTGSYEQYF
>TRBJ1-1|TRBV29-1|NA|NA
TGCAGCGCCTACGAACTTCAGGGAGTAGGAGCTTTCTTT
CSAYELQGVGAFF
>TRBJ1-5|TRBV2|NA|TRBD1
TGTGCCAGCAGTGCGGGACAGGCCGATCAGCCCCAGCATTTT
CASSAGQADQPQHF
>TRBJ2-4|TRBV5-6|NA|NA
TGTGCCAGCAGCTTTCGGAGGGCAGGGGGAAACATTCAGTACTTC
CASSFRRAGGNIQYF
>TRBJ1-6|TRBV4-3|NA|NA
TGCGCCAGCAGCCAAGCATTGGGAAATCACTCACCCCTCCACTTT
CASSQALGNHSPLHF
>TRBJ2-5|TRBV27|once|NA
TGTGCCAGCAGTCCTACACTAGCTGAGAGAGAGACCCAGTACTTC
CASSPTLAERETQYF
>TRBJ1-1|TRBV5-1|NA|NA
TGCGCCAGCAGCTTTGGCCTAGGGGGAGTTAACACTGAAGCTTTCTTT
CASSFGLGGVNTEAFF
>TRBJ1-4|TRBV7-6|NA|NA
TGTGCCAGCAGCTTAGCCAGGAATGAAAAACTGTTTTTT
CASSLARNEKLFF
>TRBJ1-5|TRBV7-8|NA|NA
TGTGCCAGCAGCTTAGATACAGGGAGCAGGGTGGATCAGCCCCAGCATTTT
CASSLDTGSRVDQPQHF